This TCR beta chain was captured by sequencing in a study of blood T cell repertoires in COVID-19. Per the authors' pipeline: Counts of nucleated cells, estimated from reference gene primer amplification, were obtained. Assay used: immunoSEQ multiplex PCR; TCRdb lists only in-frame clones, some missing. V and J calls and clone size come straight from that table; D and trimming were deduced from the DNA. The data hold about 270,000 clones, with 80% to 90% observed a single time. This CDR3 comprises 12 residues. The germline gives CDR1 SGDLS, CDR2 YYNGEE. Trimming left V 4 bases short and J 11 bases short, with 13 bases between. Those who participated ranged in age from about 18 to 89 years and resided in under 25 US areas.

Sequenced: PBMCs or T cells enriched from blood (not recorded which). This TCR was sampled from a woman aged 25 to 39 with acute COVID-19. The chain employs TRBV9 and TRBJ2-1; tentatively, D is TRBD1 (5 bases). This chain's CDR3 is CASSRNSGKQFF. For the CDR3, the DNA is TGTGCCAGCAGCCGCAATTCAGGGAAGCAGTTCTTC.